This record covers a single T cell receptor beta chain. Its antigen remains unidentified. The sample is drawn from a study of T cell responses to AZD1222 COVID-19 vaccine. General study points: The donor group comprised mostly white British people and more females; the analysis possibly underestimated clonal diversity.

V lost 4 bases and J lost 1, with 4 bases in between. Germline CDR1 reads MDHEN; CDR2 reads SYDVKM. CDR3 length equals 12 residues. The table came from immunoSEQ multiplex PCR; TCRdb's copy has only in-frame clones and leaves some out. The data show about 150,000 clones, about 91% seen once. The specimen comprised peripheral blood, sampled on day 0 of AZD1222 vaccination. V gene TRBV28 combines with J gene TRBJ1-1; D gene ambiguous. This sequence was found in an adult in good health. The CDR3 protein is CASSWRNTEAFF. CDR3 DNA sequence: TGTGCCAGCAGTTGGCGGAACACTGAAGCTTTCTTT.